The source of this T cell receptor beta chain is a study of CD8+CD57+ T cells in acquired aplastic anemia. Study-level background: Sorted CD4+ and CD8+ cells gave an average of about 3 ug of DNA.

Patients chosen for sequencing had shown CD8+CD57+ cell expansion by flow cytometry. From germline, CDR1 is ENHRY and CDR2 SYGVKD. The CDR3 totals 14 residues. TCR beta VDJ and CDR3 were profiled, and genomic DNA was the template. TCRdb reanalysed the reads using MiXCR and keeps one entry per CDR3 protein. The table lists some 160,000 distinct CDR3 sequences, roughly 50% of them singletons, with roughly 30% in the top ten. Remarks on this clonotype: One junction end does not reproduce the germline sequence, and a read error may be involved.

The TCR sequence derives from a human donor with aplastic anemia. Sequencing was carried out using sorted CD4+, CD8+, or CD8+CD57+ T cells (not recorded which) from PBMCs. This chain links TRBV10-3 with TRBJ1-2; 8 nucleotides line up with TRBD1. CDR3 in DNA: TGTGCCATCAGTGAGGACAGGGGAATCTATAGCTACACCTTC. Translation gives CAISEDRGIYSYTF.